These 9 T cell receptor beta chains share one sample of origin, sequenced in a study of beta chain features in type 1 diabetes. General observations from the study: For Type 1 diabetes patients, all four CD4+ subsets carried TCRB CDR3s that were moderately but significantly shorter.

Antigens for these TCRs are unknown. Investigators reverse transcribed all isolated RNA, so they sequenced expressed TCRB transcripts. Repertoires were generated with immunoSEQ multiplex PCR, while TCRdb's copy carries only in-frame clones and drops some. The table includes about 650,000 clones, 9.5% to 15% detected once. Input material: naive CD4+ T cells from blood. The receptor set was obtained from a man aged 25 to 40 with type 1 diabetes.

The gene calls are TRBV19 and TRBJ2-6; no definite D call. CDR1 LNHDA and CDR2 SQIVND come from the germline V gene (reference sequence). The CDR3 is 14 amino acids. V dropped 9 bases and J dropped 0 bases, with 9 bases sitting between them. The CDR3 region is CASQRPSGANVLTF. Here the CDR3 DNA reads TGTGCCAGCCAGAGACCCTCTGGGGCCAACGTCCTGACTTTC. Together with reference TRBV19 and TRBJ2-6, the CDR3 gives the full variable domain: DGGITQSPKYLFRKEGQNVTLSCEQNLNHDAMYWYRQDPGQGLRLIYYSQIVNDFQKGDIAEGYSVSREKKESFPLTVTSAQKNPTAFYLCASQRPSGANVLTFGAGSRLTVL.

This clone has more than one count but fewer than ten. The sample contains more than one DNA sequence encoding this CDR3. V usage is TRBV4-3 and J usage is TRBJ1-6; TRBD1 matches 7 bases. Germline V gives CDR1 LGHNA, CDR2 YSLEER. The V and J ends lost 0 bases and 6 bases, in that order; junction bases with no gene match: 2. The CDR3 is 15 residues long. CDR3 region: CASSQEGQPNSPLHF. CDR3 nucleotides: TGCGCCAGCAGCCAAGAGGGACAGCCTAATTCACCCCTCCACTTT.

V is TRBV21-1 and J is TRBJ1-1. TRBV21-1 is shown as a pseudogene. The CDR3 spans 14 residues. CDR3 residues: CASSRRHGNTEAFF. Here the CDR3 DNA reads TGTGCCAGCAGCCGCCGTCATGGGAACACTGAAGCTTTCTTT.

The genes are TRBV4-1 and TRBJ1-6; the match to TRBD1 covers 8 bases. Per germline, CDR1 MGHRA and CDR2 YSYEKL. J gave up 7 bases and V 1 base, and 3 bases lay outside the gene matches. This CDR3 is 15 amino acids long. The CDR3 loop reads CASSQGAGGNSPLHF. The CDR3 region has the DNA TGCGCCAGCAGCCAAGGGGCAGGGGGCAATTCACCCCTCCACTTT.

For the CDR3, the DNA is TGTGCCAGTAATCCAGGGAGCAATCAGCCCCAGCATTTT. Its protein is CASNPGSNQPQHF. The V and J genes are TRBV19 and TRBJ1-5; D is perhaps TRBD1 (5 bases). Germline V lookup: CDR1 LNHDA, CDR2 SQIVND (reference sequence). The V and J ends lost 7 bases and 1 base respectively, with 8 bases between them. The CDR3 covers 13 residues.

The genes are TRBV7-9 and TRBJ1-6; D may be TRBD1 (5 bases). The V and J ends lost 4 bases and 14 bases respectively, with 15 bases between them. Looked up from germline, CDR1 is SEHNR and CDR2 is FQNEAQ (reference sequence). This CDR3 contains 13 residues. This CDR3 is CASSSGTAPALHF. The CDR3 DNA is TGTGCCAGCAGCTCAGGGACCGCCCCAGCCCTCCACTTT.

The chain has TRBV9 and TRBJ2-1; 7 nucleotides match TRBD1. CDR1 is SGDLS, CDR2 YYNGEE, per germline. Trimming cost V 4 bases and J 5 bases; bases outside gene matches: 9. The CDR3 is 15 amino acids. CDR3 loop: CASSPTGTDHNEQFF. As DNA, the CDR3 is TGTGCCAGCAGCCCCACCGGGACAGACCACAATGAGCAGTTCTTC.

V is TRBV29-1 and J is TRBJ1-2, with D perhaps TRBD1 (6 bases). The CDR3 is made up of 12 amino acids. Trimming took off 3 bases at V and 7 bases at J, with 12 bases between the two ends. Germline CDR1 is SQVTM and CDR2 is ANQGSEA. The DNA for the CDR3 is TGCAGCGTTGACAGGGGAGTGGGTGGCTACACCTTC. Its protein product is CSVDRGVGGYTF.

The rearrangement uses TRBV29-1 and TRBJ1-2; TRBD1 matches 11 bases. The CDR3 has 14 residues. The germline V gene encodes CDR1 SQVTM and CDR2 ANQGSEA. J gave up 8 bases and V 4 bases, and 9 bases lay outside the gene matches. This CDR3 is CSVGRTGGTGGYTF. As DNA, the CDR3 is TGCAGCGTTGGGAGGACAGGGGGCACGGGAGGCTACACCTTC.